These T cell receptor beta chains were read from a single sample in a study of blood T cell repertoires in COVID-19. The data were produced by immunoSEQ multiplex PCR, yet TCRdb's version contains in-frame clones alone and is incomplete. The repertoire holds about 55,000 clones, about four fifths seen once, with 1.9% in the top ten. Sequencing used peripheral blood. The receptor set was obtained from a woman aged 55 to 70 with acute or convalescent COVID-19. Both conserved end residues are trimmed from each CDR3. Where a row states a size, it is once, few, many or the class of an expanded clone; other rows omit it.

clone_size | v_call | cdr3_aa
once | TRBV2 | ASSRDYEQY
NA | TRBV5-6 | ASSLLGQGGSPLH
NA | TRBV28 | ASRLTGGSNSNQPQH
NA | TRBV7-9 | ASSSKGGSRGYT
NA | TRBV3-1/TRBV3-2 | ASSQGGTGLRYPYNEQF
NA | TRBV7-9 | ASSLGQGISYEQY
NA | TRBV11-2 | ASSLVSAGPGHEQY
few | TRBV18 | ASEQGRGTGELF
NA | TRBV3-1/TRBV3-2 | ASSQAGLAGDTQY
NA | TRBV6-5 | ASRGPSRGDTQY
NA | TRBV2 | ASIERGQGATEAF
NA | TRBV29-1 | SVDTSGTQY
NA | TRBV27 | ASSRGRGTLHYGYT
NA | TRBV25-1 | ASSDPRRGRGIGEQF
NA | TRBV3-1/TRBV3-2 | ASSPSNRGYT
NA | TRBV6-6 | ASSYSGQGRGEKLF
once | TRBV7-9 | ASSLKGGVTGELF
few | TRBV7-2 | ASRWRGGPDTQY
NA | TRBV5-5 | ASSLELASYEQY
NA | TRBV20-1 | SAEENTEAF
NA | TRBV3-1/TRBV3-2 | ASSQGQWSSYNSPLH
once | TRBV7-6 | ASSFAPTGQARTYNEQF
NA | TRBV7-2 | ASSFRGGSTDTQY
NA | TRBV6-1 | ASSEGTVSEKLF
NA | TRBV10-3 | AIGTGYGYT
NA | TRBV24-1 | ATSDRGQGVYGYT
NA | TRBV4-2 | ASSQGNSGNEQF
NA | TRBV18 | ASSPGGTQETQY
NA | TRBV5-4 | ASSLDEGSTVQY
NA | TRBV7-7 | ASSTNAPGQGGTQY
NA | TRBV7-3 | ASSLGSASIYEQF
once | TRBV6-5 | ASKEQGSNYGYT
NA | TRBV2 | ASSTGKSPLH
NA | TRBV5-1 | ASSATGGQGWNTIY
few | TRBV5-4 | ASSLGSGRGPNEQF
once | TRBV11-2 | ASSLFSSSNYEQY
once | TRBV11-2 | ASSLDAGNYGYT
NA | TRBV28 | ASKTGVSGNTIY
NA | TRBV19 | ASGSQRTSTSTDTQY
NA | TRBV15 | ATSTTPIRVGTQY
NA | TRBV5-6 | ASSLGYPTPYEQY